Given below is one T cell receptor beta chain in context. The data belong to a study of T cell responses to AZD1222 COVID-19 vaccine. The CDR3 is 13 amino acids. V lost 7 bases to trimming and J lost 4 bases, with 12 bases between them. Germline V CDR1 and CDR2: SGDLS, YYNGEE. Clones were sequenced by immunoSEQ multiplex PCR, and TCRdb holds only the in-frame ones, with some missing. Of 60,000 to 80,000 clones in the sample, roughly 85% were seen once. The specimen comprised peripheral blood, sampled on day 0 of AZD1222 vaccination. This chain uses TRBV9 with TRBJ2-1; D possibly uses TRBD1 or TRBD2 (6 bases each). This TCR derives from an adult in good health. The CDR3, as DNA: TGTGCCAGCTCCAAGGGGGGTTACAATGAGCAGTTCTTC. Residues: CASSKGGYNEQFF.